A selection of T cell receptor beta chains follows, all from one sample in a study of post-analysis software for immune sequencing data. TCRdb analysed the PCR reads with MiXCR anew, one entry per CDR3 protein. The sample lists hundreds of thousands of distinct CDR3 sequences; 59% were seen once. Input material: blood. The receptors originated from a girl aged 2 to 10 with multiple sclerosis. CDR3s include the opening cysteine and the closing phenylalanine or tryptophan. The D gene is left open where the match is weak.

V gene	D gene	CDR3 protein
TRBV29-1	TRBD1	CSVLDRGYEQYF
TRBV6-2/TRBV6-3	-	CASSPAGDGGPYNEQFF
TRBV5-5	-	CASSIRRGYDGNNEQFF
TRBV15	-	CATSSLADQETQYF
TRBV5-1	-	CASSLTMGNGYTF
TRBV11-2	-	CASSPDRTPYTDTQYF
TRBV28	-	CASSLFRVGYTF
TRBV6-5	TRBD1	CASRGITGDRTEAFF
TRBV7-2	TRBD2	CASSLGTSAGTDTQYF
TRBV7-8	TRBD2	CASSQTSGSSDEQFF
TRBV20-1	-	CSARDYGELGYNEQFF
TRBV10-3	TRBD1	CAIGGQGSHEQFF
TRBV2	-	CASSPVVRAGSNTEAFF
TRBV7-2	TRBD1	CASSRPGTDNQPQHF
TRBV5-1	TRBD2	CASSLLASGRAKNIQYF
TRBV12-3/TRBV12-4	-	CASRPDRHSYEQYF
TRBV12-3/TRBV12-4	-	CASSRHGGEGYGYTF
TRBV12-3/TRBV12-4	-	CASGPGLRETQYF
TRBV15	TRBD1	CATSGAGQGGNEQFF
TRBV7-9	-	CASSLGTPRRTDTQYF
TRBV5-1	-	CASRRQGESYNEQFF
TRBV10-3	TRBD2	CAISGGLAGRADNEQFF
TRBV7-2	-	CASSPKGSGVEQYF
TRBV6-5	-	CASSYLASNYGYTF
TRBV20-1	TRBD1	CSARFQGDEQYF
TRBV10-3	TRBD1	CAISARGPEGKLFF
TRBV7-2	-	CASSLSDRSYGYIF
TRBV15	-	CATSRGWDGSNQPQHF
TRBV12-3/TRBV12-4	TRBD1	CASSFGQGRGYTF
TRBV12-3/TRBV12-4	-	CASSSSTRTADNSPLHF
TRBV7-9	-	CASSLDSRTDTQYF
TRBV7-9	TRBD1	CASSYNPWDSGTEAFF
TRBV5-1	TRBD2	CASSSGTSLGDEQFF
TRBV29-1	-	CSVEDPVGDEQFF
TRBV12-3/TRBV12-4	-	CASIKSTSGAYEQFF
TRBV5-6	-	CASSLGGGTAYNEQFF